The clone carrying this T cell receptor (beta chain) was counted a single time. Its antigen is still unknown. Repertoires were generated with immunoSEQ multiplex PCR, while TCRdb's copy carries only in-frame clones and drops some. The table shows about 150,000 clones, with approximately 88% occurring only once. These data come from a study of T cell responses to AZD1222 COVID-19 vaccine. Overall study results and limits: Among AZD1222 vaccinees, only six were seropositive at baseline.

V was pared by 0 bases and J by 6 bases, with 5 bases of the junction left unmatched. The CDR3 is 14 residues long. Germline-derived CDR1 and CDR2 are SEHNR and FQNEAQ (reference sequence). The TCR originated in an adult in good health. Sample: peripheral blood, taken on day 0 of MenACWY control vaccination. The chain combines TRBV7-9 with TRBJ2-7, with 7 bases fitting TRBD2. The CDR3 sequence: CASSLAGTSAEQYF. In nucleotides, the CDR3 is TGTGCCAGCAGCTTAGCGGGTACTAGCGCCGAGCAGTACTTC.